This T cell receptor (beta chain) was profiled in a study of T-cell memory formation after mild COVID-19. Study in general: In these data, TCR clusters were largely donor specific.

This clonotype was detected many times. Antigen specificity is unknown. Study-wide points: The CD4+ clones that contracted clustered mainly within CM and EM, and the CD8+ clones concentrated in EMRA. The study found balanced CD4/CD8 in clones contracting day 15 to 85 and a CD4+ lean in later expanders.

TCRdb reanalysed the 5' RACE reads using MiXCR and keeps one entry per CDR3 protein. The sample consists of roughly 120,000 distinct CDR3 sequences, about 17% of them appearing once. Trimming shortened V by 0 bases and J by 5 bases, and 9 bases separated the two germline ends. The CDR3 has 13 amino acids. In germline, CDR1 is DFQATT, CDR2 SNEGSKA (reference sequence). The sequencing sample was made of PBMCs or a T cell subset sorted from them (not recorded which). The chain carries TRBV20-1 and TRBJ2-3; D may be TRBD1 (6 bases). The TCR sequence derives from an adult woman who had mild COVID-19 (a few samples of this study predate the infection). Cell type and time point are not known. The CDR3 region has the DNA TGCAGTGCTAGAGACCCCAGGGGAGATACGCAGTATTTT. It encodes CSARDPRGDTQYF.